This entry describes one T cell receptor beta chain. Its antigen remains unidentified. Germline V gives CDR1 SGHAT, CDR2 FQNNGV. The CDR3 is 18 amino acids. Trimming at V came to 5 bases and at J to 0 bases, leaving 10 bases not matched to a gene. The data belong to a study of identical twins. General study findings and limits: Partial confounding of zero-insertion analyses by invariant MAIT and iNKT cells was possible.

A universal primer site was created by template switching, with the cDNA bearing unique molecular identifiers. Via MiXCR, TCRdb re-called the 5' RACE reads, giving one row per CDR3 protein. The top ten hold 0.4% to 0.6% of the sample, which has about 530,000 distinct CDR3 sequences, about 20% seen once. These sequences were also reported in another study, on yellow fever vaccine responses in identical twins.

What was sequenced was CD4+ T cells sorted from blood. The rearrangement joins TRBV11-2 to TRBJ2-4; 10 bases match TRBD1. This TCR was sampled from a woman younger than 35 in good health. The CDR3 sequence is CASSPRDRGQLAKNIQYF. In DNA, the CDR3 is TGTGCCAGCAGCCCCCGGGACAGGGGACAACTAGCCAAAAACATTCAGTACTTC. The full variable domain, rest sourced from reference TRBV11-2 and TRBJ2-4, is EAGVAQSPRYKIIEKRQSVAFWCNPISGHATLYWYQQILGQGPKLLIQFQNNGVVDDSQLPKDRFSAERLKGVDSTLKIQPAKLEDSAVYLCASSPRDRGQLAKNIQYFGAGTRLSVL.